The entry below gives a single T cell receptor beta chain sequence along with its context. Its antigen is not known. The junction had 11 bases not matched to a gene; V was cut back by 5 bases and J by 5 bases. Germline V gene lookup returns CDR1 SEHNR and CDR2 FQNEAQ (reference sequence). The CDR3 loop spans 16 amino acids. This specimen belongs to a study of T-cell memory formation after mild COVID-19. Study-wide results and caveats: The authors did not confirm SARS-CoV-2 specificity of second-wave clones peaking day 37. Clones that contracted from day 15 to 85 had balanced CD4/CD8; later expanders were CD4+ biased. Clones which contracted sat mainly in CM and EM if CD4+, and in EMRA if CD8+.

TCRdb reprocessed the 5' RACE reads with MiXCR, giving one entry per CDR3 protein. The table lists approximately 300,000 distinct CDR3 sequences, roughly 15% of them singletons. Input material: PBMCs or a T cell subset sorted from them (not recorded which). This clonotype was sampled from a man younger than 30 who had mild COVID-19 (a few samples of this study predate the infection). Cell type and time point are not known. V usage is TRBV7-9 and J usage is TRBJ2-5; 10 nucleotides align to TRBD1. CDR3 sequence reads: CASSGTPGQGRETQYF. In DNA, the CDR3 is TGTGCCAGCAGCGGAACTCCGGGACAGGGGAGGGAGACCCAGTACTTC.